The next 18 T cell receptor beta chains were all read from a single sample in a study of T cells in Graves' hyperthyroidism and ophthalmopathy. RNA transcripts gave rise to amplified TCR beta CDR3 regions. The study used the HTBI primer set for a first-round RT-PCR of the TCR CDR3. TCRdb recomputed calls from the multiplex PCR reads with MiXCR, one row per CDR3 protein. The sample holds a few hundred thousand distinct CDR3 sequences, about a sixth seen once. The specimen was blood. These receptor sequences come from a woman aged 45-65 years with Graves' hyperthyroidism.

This clonotype was seen many times. V usage is TRBV5-5 and J usage is TRBJ1-1; 7 bases are a match to TRBD1. CDR3 size: 14 residues. Losses at the gene ends were 3 bases for V and 1 base for J; bases not matched to a gene: 3. Per the germline V gene, CDR1 is SGHKS and CDR2 is YYEKEE (reference sequence). CDR3 residues: CASSWGQQNTEAFF. DNA of the CDR3: TGTGCCAGCAGCTGGGGACAGCAGAACACTGAAGCTTTCTTT.

This clonotype was seen more than once but under ten times. This may be a read error, as it is one base from a much larger clone. The chain uses TRBV9 and TRBJ1-2; D unclear. Germline CDR1 is SGDLS and CDR2 is YYNGEE. The CDR3 covers 14 residues. The CDR3 DNA follows: TGTGCCGGCAGCGTAGCGTCGAGCGGGAGTGGCTACACCTTC. Protein: CAGSVASSGSGYTF. Together with reference TRBV9 and TRBJ1-2, the CDR3 gives the full variable domain: DSGVTQTPKHLITATGQRVTLRCSPRSGDLSVYWYQQSLDQGLQFLIQYYNGEERAKGNILERFSAQQFPDLHSELNLSSLELGDSALYFCAGSVASSGSGYTFGSGTRLTVV.

The sample holds many counts of this clonotype. This chain joins TRBV24-1 and TRBJ2-1; a possible D gene is TRBD1 (5 bases). This CDR3 is 14 amino acids long. Trimming shortened V by 9 bases and J by 5 bases, and 16 bases separated the two germline ends. Germline V lookup: CDR1 KGHDR, CDR2 SFDVKD. The DNA of the CDR3 is TGTGCCACCGGCCCAGGGAAGTGGGACAATGAGCAGTTCTTC. As protein: CATGPGKWDNEQFF.

The chain employs TRBV19 and TRBJ1-5, with D maybe TRBD1 (5 bases). The ends were cut back, 6 bases at V and 2 bases at J, with 14 bases in the middle. This CDR3 comprises 15 residues. Germline lookup yields CDR1 LNHDA and CDR2 SQIVND (reference sequence). The DNA of the CDR3 is TGTGCCAGTAGAACAGACAGCGCCCGCAATCAGCCCCAGCATTTT. Its protein product is CASRTDSARNQPQHF.

This clonotype was seen repeatedly, ten times or more. The chain links TRBV12-3 or TRBV12-4 to TRBJ2-1, with D unresolved. V was clipped by 6 bases and J by 5 bases, with 14 bases between them. The CDR3 sequence is 14 residues long. CDR3 sequence: CASSLKYWDNEQFF. The CDR3 DNA is TGTGCCAGCAGCCTAAAATACTGGGACAATGAGCAGTTCTTC.

The rearrangement joins TRBV6-5 to TRBJ1-5; no reliable D call. The CDR3 covers 17 residues. CDR1 and CDR2 (germline): MNHEY, SVGAGI. Trimming removed 0 bases from V and 2 bases from J, with 14 bases in between. DNA of the CDR3: TGTGCCAGCAGTTACTCGTCGGCAGCGAGGGGCAATCAGCCCCAGCATTTT. It specifies CASSYSSAARGNQPQHF.

The CDR3 reads CASSSPWRVGTDTQYF. DNA for the CDR3: TGTGCCAGCAGTTCCCCTTGGCGAGTGGGCACAGATACGCAGTATTTT. The genes are TRBV30 and TRBJ2-3; D is unresolved. The length of the CDR3 is 16 residues. Germline lookup yields CDR1 GTSNPN and CDR2 SVGIG (reference sequence). Trimming took 8 bases from V and 1 from J, leaving 22 bases between them.

This clonotype was seen at least ten times. CDR3: CASSFGGVGGMQNTEAFF. The CDR3, as DNA: TGTGCCAGCAGTTTCGGGGGAGTGGGAGGAATGCAAAACACTGAAGCTTTCTTT. This chain uses TRBV27 with TRBJ1-1; tentative D call: TRBD1 (5 bases). Trimming took 3 bases from V and 2 from J, leaving 22 bases between them. Germline V gene lookup returns CDR1 MNHEY and CDR2 SMNVEV (reference sequence). The CDR3 spans 18 residues.

The V gene is TRBV28, the J gene TRBJ2-7; unclear D gene. The V gene's germline CDR1 is MDHEN and CDR2 SYDVKM. V shed 3 bases and J shed 2 bases, with 11 bases lying between them. The CDR3 has 14 residues. The CDR3 DNA is TGTGCCAGCAGTTTCCCGGGTACGACCTACGAGCAGTACTTC. It codes for CASSFPGTTYEQYF. The full variable domain, its missing parts supplied by reference TRBV28 and TRBJ2-7, is DVKVTQSSRYLVKRTGEKVFLECVQDMDHENMFWYRQDPGLGLRLIYFSYDVKMKEKGDIPEGYSVSREKKERFSLILESASTNQTSMYLCASSFPGTTYEQYFGPGTRLTVT.

This clonotype was picked up many times. The chain joins TRBV7-2 to TRBJ2-3; 13 positions agree with TRBD2. CDR3 length: 16 residues. Germline values: CDR1 SGHTA, CDR2 FQGNSA. Trimming at V came to 5 bases and at J to 5 bases, leaving 7 bases not matched to a gene. Here the CDR3 DNA reads TGTGCCAGCAGCCCCGGGACTAGCGGGATCATAGATACGCAGTATTTT. It codes for CASSPGTSGIIDTQYF.

This clonotype came up many times. The chain is built from TRBV11-2 and TRBJ1-5; D not resolved. Germline V gene data show CDR1 as SGHAT and CDR2 as FQNNGV. There are 16 residues in the CDR3. The V end was cut by 6 bases, the J end by 0 bases, with 15 bases between. CDR3: CASSSGVGSSNQPQHF. The CDR3 nucleotides read TGTGCCAGCAGTTCAGGCGTGGGGAGTAGCAATCAGCCCCAGCATTTT. The entire variable domain, with the rest obtained from reference TRBV11-2 and TRBJ1-5, is as follows: EAGVAQSPRYKIIEKRQSVAFWCNPISGHATLYWYQQILGQGPKLLIQFQNNGVVDDSQLPKDRFSAERLKGVDSTLKIQPAKLEDSAVYLCASSSGVGSSNQPQHFGDGTRLSIL.

CDR3 DNA sequence: TGTGCCAGCAGGACCGGGACTAGCGGTAAATACACAGATACGCAGTATTTT. Its translation is CASRTGTSGKYTDTQYF. V and J are TRBV2 and TRBJ2-3, with 11 nucleotides matching TRBD2. V trimming: 6 bases; J trimming: 2 bases; junction bases outside the gene matches: 10. The CDR3 runs to 17 residues. CDR1 and CDR2 (germline): SNHLY, FYNNEI. Drawing the rest from reference TRBV2 and TRBJ2-3, the complete variable domain is EPEVTQTPSHQVTQMGQEVILRCVPISNHLYFYWYRQILGQKVEFLVSFYNNEISEKSEIFDDQFSVERPDGSNFTLKIRSTKLEDSAMYFCASRTGTSGKYTDTQYFGPGTRLTVL.

In its sample, this clonotype was seen a few times. CDR3 in amino acids: CASSEVAGGGGDTQYF. The DNA for the CDR3 is TGTGCCAGCAGTGAAGTAGCGGGAGGGGGAGGCGATACGCAGTATTTT. V and J are TRBV6-4 and TRBJ2-3, with TRBD2 matching over 11 bases. The CDR3 length is 16 residues. The V and J ends lost 3 bases and 6 bases, in that order; junction bases with no gene match: 8. The germline gives CDR1 MRHNA, CDR2 SNTAGT.

The table lists this clonotype with many counts. V usage is TRBV19 and J usage is TRBJ2-1, with 14 bases that match TRBD2. CDR1 and CDR2 from the germline V gene are LNHDA and SQIVND (reference sequence). This CDR3 contains 16 residues. Losses at the gene ends were 6 bases for V and 9 bases for J; bases not matched to a gene: 10. The CDR3 DNA is TGTGCCAGTAGCCCCGGACTAGCGGGAGGATTGGGTGAGCAGTTCTTC. Its translation is CASSPGLAGGLGEQFF.

This clonotype was recorded many times. The V gene is TRBV15, the J gene TRBJ1-1; 9 bases fit TRBD1. The CDR3 covers 17 residues. J was trimmed by 1 base and V by 1 base; bases with no gene match: 7. Germline CDR1 LNHNV, CDR2 YYDKDF (reference sequence). CDR3 residues: CATSRAGTGKTNTEAFF. DNA for the CDR3: TGTGCCACCAGCAGAGCTGGGACAGGGAAGACGAACACTGAAGCTTTCTTT.

A few counts support this clonotype. The chain employs TRBV6-1 and TRBJ1-2; TRBD1 matches at 7 bases. The CDR3 runs 13 residues. V lost 6 bases, J lost 3 bases, and 4 bases stayed unmatched. Germline-derived CDR1 and CDR2 are MNHNS and SASEGT. This CDR3 reads CASSAGQDYGYTF. DNA for the CDR3: TGTGCCAGCAGCGCAGGACAGGACTATGGCTACACCTTC.

At least ten counts were recorded for this clonotype. The chain recombines TRBV11-3 with TRBJ2-1; 7 positions agree with TRBD2. CDR1 SGHNT and CDR2 YENEEA come from the germline V gene. J was trimmed by 0 bases and V by 2 bases; bases with no gene match: 7. This CDR3 contains 17 residues. The CDR3 sequence is CASSLTPAGSSYNEQFF. CDR3 bases: TGTGCCAGCAGCTTAACCCCAGCGGGAAGCTCCTACAATGAGCAGTTCTTC.

This chain joins TRBV19 and TRBJ2-1; 14 nucleotides agree with TRBD2. The CDR3 extends over 14 amino acids. V dropped 7 bases and J dropped 9; count of bases not matched to a gene: 5. Germline V gene lookup returns CDR1 LNHDA and CDR2 SQIVND (reference sequence). The CDR3 sequence is CASTGTSGSPEQFF. CDR3 nucleotide sequence: TGTGCCAGTACAGGGACTAGCGGGAGTCCTGAGCAGTTCTTC. The full variable domain, completed using reference TRBV19 and TRBJ2-1, is DGGITQSPKYLFRKEGQNVTLSCEQNLNHDAMYWYRQDPGQGLRLIYYSQIVNDFQKGDIAEGYSVSREKKESFPLTVTSAQKNPTAFYLCASTGTSGSPEQFFGPGTRLTVL.